The 31 T cell receptor beta chains in this list originate from one sample, sequenced in a study of spatial heterogeneity in lung cancer. The time point here: blood at routine non-recurrence follow-up after resection. A single record per CDR3 protein comes from TCRdb applying MiXCR to the 5' RACE reads. This table has about 94,000 distinct CDR3 sequences, roughly a fifth appearing once. Source: PBMCs, taken at follow-up. The receptors were sampled from a male donor with early-stage non-small cell lung cancer.

This clonotype was counted many times. The gene calls are TRBV15 and TRBJ2-7; D is uncertain. Germline V gene sequence: CDR1 LNHNV, CDR2 YYDKDF (reference sequence). This CDR3 spans 14 amino acids. With 0 bases removed from V and 0 bases from J, the gap between germline ends came to 6 bases. The DNA for the CDR3 is TGTGCCACCAGCAGAGACGGCAACTCCTACGAGCAGTACTTC. Residues: CATSRDGNSYEQYF. The variable domain in full, completed from reference TRBV15 and TRBJ2-7, reads DAMVIQNPRYQVTQFGKPVTLSCSQTLNHNVMYWYQQKSSQAPKLLFHYYDKDFNNEADTPDNFQSRRPNTSFCFLDIRSPGLGDTAMYLCATSRDGNSYEQYFGPGTRLTVT.

The rearrangement joins TRBV20-1 to TRBJ1-6; D is uncertain. Between the trimmed V and J ends, which lost 3 bases and 0 bases, there was a span of 6 bases. Germline values: CDR1 DFQATT, CDR2 SNEGSKA (reference sequence). The CDR3 length is 14 residues. CDR3 sequence reads: CSARRSSYNSPLHF. The CDR3 coding sequence is TGCAGTGCTAGGCGGAGCTCCTATAATTCACCCCTCCACTTT.

The chain couples TRBV3-1 to TRBJ2-4, with 8 bases identical to TRBD2. Per the germline V gene, CDR1 is LGHDT and CDR2 is YNNKEL (reference sequence). V shed 0 bases and J 3 bases; nucleotides not matched to a gene: 4. The CDR3 is made up of 16 amino acids. In nucleotides, the CDR3 is TGTGCCAGCAGCCAAGAAAGCGGGAGAGGCAAAAACATTCAGTACTTC. Translated, it gives CASSQESGRGKNIQYF.

The J gene is TRBJ2-7, the V gene TRBV10-3, with TRBD2 matching over 7 bases. The CDR3 sequence is 12 residues long. V shed 11 bases and J 4 bases; nucleotides not matched to a gene: 8. Germline V gene lookup returns CDR1 ENHRY and CDR2 SYGVKD. The CDR3 spells CASGEGRYEQYV. The CDR3 region has the DNA TGTGCCTCGGGGGAGGGGAGATACGAGCAGTACGTC.

The J gene is TRBJ2-7, the V gene TRBV6-6; maybe TRBD2 (6 bases). The CDR3 is 14 residues long. Germline assignment: CDR1 MNHNY and CDR2 SVGAGI (reference sequence). The V and J ends lost 6 bases and 0 bases respectively, with 12 bases between them. CDR3 sequence reads: CASRSDGSSYEQYF. CDR3 DNA: TGTGCCAGCAGATCTGACGGGAGCTCCTACGAGCAGTACTTC.

The chain couples TRBV3-1 to TRBJ1-6, with D hard to call. Germline V gene sequence: CDR1 LGHDT, CDR2 YNNKEL (reference sequence). This CDR3 region has 13 residues. Trimming stripped 0 bases from V and 7 bases from J, with 4 bases between. In nucleotides, the CDR3 is TGTGCCAGCAGCCAAGACTTCAATTCACCCCTCCACTTT. Translating it yields CASSQDFNSPLHF. Full variable domain (missing parts from reference TRBV3-1 and TRBJ1-6): DTAVSQTPKYLVTQMGNDKSIKCEQNLGHDTMYWYKQDSKKFLKIMFSYNNKELIINETVPNRFSPKSPDKAHLNLHINSLELGDSAVYFCASSQDFNSPLHFGNGTRLTVT.

The rearrangement uses TRBV4-1 and TRBJ2-3; 7 positions match TRBD2. The CDR3 consists of 14 residues. Germline V gives CDR1 MGHRA, CDR2 YSYEKL. The V gene end was trimmed by 5 bases and the J gene end by 4 bases; junction bases not matched to a gene: 6. In DNA, the CDR3 is TGCGCCAGCAGCTCCGAGGCGGGAGCAGATACGCAGTATTTT. Amino acids: CASSSEAGADTQYF.

This clonotype was detected only a few times. The chain couples TRBV19 to TRBJ1-1; D ambiguous. Germline V gene sequence: CDR1 LNHDA, CDR2 SQIVND (reference sequence). This CDR3 has 13 residues. V was cut by 3 bases and J by 3 bases, with 8 bases left in between. The CDR3 region has the DNA TGTGCCAGTAGTATGTTGGGGTACACTGAAGCTTTCTTT. Amino acids: CASSMLGYTEAFF.

This clonotype has only a few counts. The chain recombines TRBV3-1 with TRBJ1-4; D gene ambiguous. Trimming took 4 bases from V and 6 from J, leaving 9 bases between them. The CDR3 covers 13 residues. Germline loops: CDR1 LGHDT, CDR2 YNNKEL (reference sequence). DNA for the CDR3: TGTGCCAGCAGCCTAAGGTCCGATGAAAAACTGTTTTTT. This encodes CASSLRSDEKLFF.

The J gene is TRBJ1-5, the V gene TRBV10-2; a weak D match, TRBD1 (6 bases). The V end was cut by 6 bases, the J end by 7 bases, with 16 bases between. The CDR3 is made up of 14 amino acids. Per the germline V gene, CDR1 is WSHSY and CDR2 is SAAADI. The CDR3 DNA sequence: TGCGCCAGCAGGAATACAGGGCGACAACAGCCCCAGCATTTT. Encoded protein: CASRNTGRQQPQHF.

CDR3 DNA sequence: TGTGCCAGTCCCAACAGGGGGACCGGGGAGCTGTTTTTT. Its protein product is CASPNRGTGELFF. V usage is TRBV2 and J usage is TRBJ2-2; 8 bases are a match to TRBD1. V lost 9 bases to trimming and J lost 5 bases; unmatched junction nucleotides: 5. CDR1 is SNHLY and CDR2 is FYNNEI in the germline V gene. The CDR3 has 13 amino acids.

The chain uses TRBV6-5 and TRBJ2-5; D possibly corresponds to TRBD1 (5 bases). Germline CDR1 and CDR2: MNHEY and SVGAGI. The length of the CDR3 is 15 residues. V shed 5 bases and J shed 2 bases, with 15 bases lying between them. The CDR3 sequence: CASSTSRQPQETQYF. The CDR3 nucleotides are TGTGCCAGCAGTACGAGCAGACAGCCACAAGAGACCCAGTACTTC.

J is TRBJ2-3 and V is TRBV2, with D maybe TRBD1 (6 bases). Germline V gene lookup returns CDR1 SNHLY and CDR2 FYNNEI. The CDR3 spans 12 residues. V was pared by 6 bases and J by 3 bases, with 7 bases between. The CDR3 loop is CASSGQTDTQYF. As DNA, the CDR3 is TGTGCCAGCAGCGGACAGACAGATACGCAGTATTTT.

The chain has TRBV24-1 and TRBJ2-1; 8 nucleotides agree with TRBD1. Germline loops: CDR1 KGHDR, CDR2 SFDVKD. This CDR3 has 15 amino acids. V trimming: 7 bases; J trimming: 8 bases; junction bases outside the gene matches: 12. In nucleotides, the CDR3 is TGTGCCACCAGCCCGACAAGACAGGGGAGTTATGAGCAGTTCTTC. The encoded protein is CATSPTRQGSYEQFF.

There are many counts of this clonotype. The rearrangement links TRBV6-6 to TRBJ1-1; TRBD1 might be the D (5 bases). V was cut by 6 bases and J by 0 bases, with 17 bases left in between. CDR1 MNHNY and CDR2 SVGAGI come from the germline V gene (reference sequence). The CDR3 contains 16 residues. CDR3 nucleotide sequence: TGTGCCAGCAGGGGGCAAGCGACCCTTCTGAACACTGAAGCTTTCTTT. Amino acid sequence: CASRGQATLLNTEAFF.

This clonotype was seen more than once but under ten times. J is TRBJ2-5 and V is TRBV3-1; D is uncertain. Trimming shortened V by 4 bases and J by 2 bases, and 5 bases separated the two germline ends. The CDR3 extends over 12 amino acids. In germline, CDR1 is LGHDT, CDR2 YNNKEL (reference sequence). CDR3 sequence: CASSPTQETQYF. The DNA for the CDR3 is TGTGCCAGCAGCCCCACGCAAGAGACCCAGTACTTC.

The chain combines TRBV4-3 with TRBJ2-3; no definite D call. V lost 0 bases and J 3 bases, leaving 4 bases between the germline ends. The CDR3 totals 13 residues. The germline V gene has CDR1 LGHNA and CDR2 YSLEER. The CDR3 nucleotides are TGCGCCAGCAGCCAAGATCGAACAGATACGCAGTATTTT. It encodes CASSQDRTDTQYF.

This clonotype appeared a few times. V usage is TRBV18 and J usage is TRBJ2-1, with TRBD2 identical over 7 bases. Germline CDR1 and CDR2: KGHSH and LQKENI. The CDR3 is made up of 14 amino acids. V lost 6 bases, J lost 7 bases, and 9 bases stayed unmatched. The CDR3 spells CASSLAAGANEQFF. For the CDR3, the DNA is TGTGCCAGCTCCTTAGCCGCGGGAGCTAATGAGCAGTTCTTC.

The chain is built from TRBV5-6 and TRBJ1-2; D not certain. The V and J ends lost 3 bases and 0 bases respectively, with 6 bases between them. Looked up from germline, CDR1 is SGHDT and CDR2 is YYEEEE. The CDR3 has 13 amino acids. CDR3 in amino acids: CASSSDANYGYTF. CDR3 nucleotide sequence: TGTGCCAGCAGCTCGGACGCTAACTATGGCTACACCTTC.

This clonotype was recorded a few times. V usage is TRBV3-1 and J usage is TRBJ1-2, with D maybe TRBD1 (6 bases). The CDR3 totals 17 residues. Germline CDR1 LGHDT, CDR2 YNNKEL (reference sequence). The germline V and J ends were trimmed by 1 base and 7 bases, with 22 bases remaining between them. This CDR3 reads CASSQAGRPTGFGGYTF. The CDR3 DNA is TGTGCCAGCAGCCAAGCTGGCCGACCTACAGGGTTTGGTGGCTACACCTTC.

This chain connects TRBV11-2 to TRBJ2-1, with a tentative D call TRBD2 (6 bases). Per germline, CDR1 SGHAT and CDR2 FQNNGV. The CDR3 totals 16 residues. Trimming cost V 0 bases and J 3 bases, with 12 bases left between them. CDR3 loop: CASSLDGGSYYNEQFF. CDR3 sequence (DNA): TGTGCCAGCAGCTTAGATGGGGGGAGCTACTACAATGAGCAGTTCTTC. Full variable domain (outside the CDR3, taken from reference TRBV11-2 and TRBJ2-1): EAGVAQSPRYKIIEKRQSVAFWCNPISGHATLYWYQQILGQGPKLLIQFQNNGVVDDSQLPKDRFSAERLKGVDSTLKIQPAKLEDSAVYLCASSLDGGSYYNEQFFGPGTRLTVL.

The rearrangement uses TRBV6-5 and TRBJ1-5; D might be TRBD1 (5 bases). The CDR3 has 15 residues. Germline CDR1 reads MNHEY; CDR2 reads SVGAGI. V gave up 4 bases and J gave up 2 bases, with 12 bases separating them. The CDR3 reads CASSSNGARNQPQHF. The CDR3 DNA reads TGTGCCAGCAGTTCAAACGGGGCGCGCAATCAGCCCCAGCATTTT.

This clonotype was seen at least ten times. The chain employs TRBV4-1 and TRBJ2-7; D is ambiguous. Germline V CDR1 and CDR2: MGHRA, YSYEKL. This CDR3 has 16 residues. V was cut by 3 bases and J by 2 bases, with 17 bases left in between. The CDR3 region is CASSQGDGSSPYEQYF. DNA of the CDR3: TGCGCCAGCAGCCAGGGTGACGGATCGTCGCCCTACGAGCAGTACTTC.

This clonotype was picked up many times. The chain carries TRBV4-3 and TRBJ2-1, with D perhaps assigned TRBD1 or TRBD2 (5 bases each). Trimming removed 4 bases from V and 3 bases from J, with 7 bases in between. Germline lookup yields CDR1 LGHNA and CDR2 YSLEER. CDR3 length: 13 amino acids. The CDR3 loop reads CASSRDRYNEQFF. Written as DNA, the CDR3 is TGCGCCAGCAGCCGGGACCGCTACAATGAGCAGTTCTTC.

V usage is TRBV20-1 and J usage is TRBJ2-2; D is uncertain. The V gene lost 1 base and the J gene lost 1 base, with 4 bases spanning the gap. The CDR3 consists of 13 residues. Germline lookup yields CDR1 DFQATT and CDR2 SNEGSKA (reference sequence). The DNA of the CDR3 is TGCAGTGCTAGAGCGCTGAACACCGGGGAGCTGTTTTTT. Amino acids: CSARALNTGELFF.

As for this clonotype: One junction end disagrees with the germline gene, perhaps due to a read error. The genes are TRBV12-3 or TRBV12-4 and TRBJ2-1; D is perhaps TRBD2 (5 bases). The CDR3 is 12 amino acids. Here the CDR3 DNA reads TGTGCCAGCAGTTTGATAGGACTTGAGGAGTTCTTC. Translating gives CASSLIGLEEFF.

The rearrangement uses TRBV12-3 or TRBV12-4 and TRBJ2-6, with 7 bases that match TRBD2. The CDR3 is 18 amino acids. V lost 5 bases, J lost 3 bases, and 13 bases stayed unmatched. CDR3 sequence reads: CASSPMTSSVFGANVLTF. CDR3 in DNA: TGTGCCAGCAGTCCAATGACTAGCAGTGTATTTGGGGCCAACGTCCTGACTTTC.

The genes are TRBV18 and TRBJ1-1; tentative D call: TRBD1 (5 bases). The CDR3 covers 15 residues. V was cut by 2 bases and J by 6 bases, with 16 bases left in between. The V gene's germline CDR1 is KGHSH and CDR2 LQKENI. The CDR3 sequence is CASSPVGQGAAEAFF. CDR3 in DNA: TGTGCCAGCTCACCAGTGGGGCAGGGTGCGGCTGAAGCTTTCTTT.

This clonotype was observed a handful of times. This chain joins TRBV20-1 and TRBJ2-3; 12 positions match TRBD2. CDR1 is DFQATT and CDR2 is SNEGSKA in the germline V gene (reference sequence). After removal of 6 bases from V and 3 bases from J, the junction contained 10 bases not matched to a gene. The CDR3 is 16 residues long. CDR3 DNA: TGCAGTGCCCAAGGCGGACTAGCGGGAATTACAGATACGCAGTATTTT. Its translation: CSAQGGLAGITDTQYF.

The chain is built from TRBV29-1 and TRBJ2-3; possible D gene TRBD1, 6 bases. Germline values: CDR1 SQVTM, CDR2 ANQGSEA. The V and J ends lost 5 bases and 5 bases respectively, with 11 bases between them. The CDR3 has 12 amino acids. The CDR3 DNA sequence: TGCAGCGTTTGGGGGCTCGGAGATACGCAGTATTTT. This gives the protein CSVWGLGDTQYF.

This clonotype was seen more than once but under ten times. CDR3 DNA: TGTGCCAGTAGTAACGGACAGTCCTACAATGAGCAGTTCTTC. Translating it yields CASSNGQSYNEQFF. The chain carries TRBV19 and TRBJ2-1, with D perhaps TRBD1 (6 bases). Between the trimmed V and J ends, which lost 4 bases and 1 base, there was a span of 8 bases. This CDR3 contains 14 residues. Per the germline V gene, CDR1 is LNHDA and CDR2 is SQIVND (reference sequence). Full variable domain (missing parts from reference TRBV19 and TRBJ2-1): DGGITQSPKYLFRKEGQNVTLSCEQNLNHDAMYWYRQDPGQGLRLIYYSQIVNDFQKGDIAEGYSVSREKKESFPLTVTSAQKNPTAFYLCASSNGQSYNEQFFGPGTRLTVL.